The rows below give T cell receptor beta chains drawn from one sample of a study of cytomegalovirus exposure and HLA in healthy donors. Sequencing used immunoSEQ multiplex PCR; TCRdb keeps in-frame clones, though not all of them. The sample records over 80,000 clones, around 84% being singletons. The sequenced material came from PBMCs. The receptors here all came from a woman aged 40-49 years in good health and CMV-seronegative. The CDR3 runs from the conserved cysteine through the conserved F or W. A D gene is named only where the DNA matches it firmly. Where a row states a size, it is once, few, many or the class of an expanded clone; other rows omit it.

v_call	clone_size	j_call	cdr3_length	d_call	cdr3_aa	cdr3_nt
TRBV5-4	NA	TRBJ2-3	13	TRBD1	CASSADRVDTQYF	TGTGCCAGCAGCGCGGACAGGGTAGATACGCAGTATTTT
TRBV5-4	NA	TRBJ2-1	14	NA	CASSSGTRLNEQFF	TGTGCCAGCAGCTCGGGGACTCGTCTGAATGAGCAGTTCTTC
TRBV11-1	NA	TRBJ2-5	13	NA	CASSLQGGETQYF	TGTGCCAGCAGCCTACAGGGTGGAGAGACCCAGTACTTC
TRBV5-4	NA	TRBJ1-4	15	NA	CASSFSSAYQQKLFF	TGTGCCAGCAGCTTTTCGTCCGCCTACCAACAAAAACTGTTTTTT
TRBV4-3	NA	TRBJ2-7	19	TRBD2	CASSQRLTGTSGSSYEQYF	TGCGCCAGCAGCCAGCGCTTAACCGGGACTAGCGGCAGCTCCTACGAGCAGTACTTC
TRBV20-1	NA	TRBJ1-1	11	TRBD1	CSNRGHTEAFF	TGCAGTAACAGGGGGCACACTGAAGCTTTCTTT
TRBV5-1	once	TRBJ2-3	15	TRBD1	CASSYDRGSTDTQYF	TGCGCCAGCAGCTACGACAGGGGCAGCACAGATACGCAGTATTTT
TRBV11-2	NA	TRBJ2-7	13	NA	CASSLDRQAEQYF	TGTGCCAGCAGCTTAGATCGACAGGCCGAGCAGTACTTC
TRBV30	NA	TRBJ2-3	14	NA	CAWSVAHRTDTQYF	TGTGCCTGGAGTGTAGCCCACCGCACAGATACGCAGTATTTT
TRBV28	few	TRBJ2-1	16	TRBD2	CASCRTSGKLYNEQFF	TGTGCCAGCTGCCGGACTAGCGGTAAACTATACAATGAGCAGTTCTTC
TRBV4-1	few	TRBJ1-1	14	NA	CASSHGQPNTEAFF	TGCGCCAGCAGCCACGGACAGCCGAACACTGAAGCTTTCTTT
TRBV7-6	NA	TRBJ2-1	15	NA	CASSLEYGGGNEQFF	TGTGCCAGCAGCTTAGAGTATGGAGGTGGAAATGAGCAGTTCTTC
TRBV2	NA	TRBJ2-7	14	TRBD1	CASRLPGQSYEQYF	TGTGCCAGCAGACTACCGGGACAGTCCTACGAGCAGTACTTC
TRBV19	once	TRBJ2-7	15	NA	CASSIIQGGLYEQYF	TGTGCCAGTAGTATAATCCAGGGGGGATTGTACGAGCAGTACTTC
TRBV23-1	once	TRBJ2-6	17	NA	CASSHSRATTGANVLTF	TGCGCCAGCAGTCATAGCAGGGCAACGACTGGGGCCAACGTCCTGACTTTC
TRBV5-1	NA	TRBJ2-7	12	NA	CARRPPAYEQYF	TGCGCCAGGAGGCCGCCGGCATACGAGCAGTACTTC
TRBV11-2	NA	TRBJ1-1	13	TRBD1	CASSPRDSKGAFF	TGTGCCAGCAGCCCCCGGGACAGCAAGGGAGCTTTCTTT
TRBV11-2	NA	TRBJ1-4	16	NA	CASTVTGGVRDEKLFF	TGTGCCAGCACCGTCACGGGGGGCGTACGAGATGAAAAACTGTTTTTT
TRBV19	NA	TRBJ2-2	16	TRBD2	CASSLSSGRSTGELFF	TGTGCCAGTAGCTTATCTAGCGGGCGATCGACCGGGGAGCTGTTTTTT
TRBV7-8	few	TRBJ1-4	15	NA	CASSSSIDSHEKLFF	TGTGCCAGCAGCTCATCGATCGACAGTCATGAAAAACTGTTTTTT
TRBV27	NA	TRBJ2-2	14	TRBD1	CASQTGGYSGELFF	TGTGCCAGTCAGACAGGGGGCTATTCCGGGGAGCTGTTTTTT
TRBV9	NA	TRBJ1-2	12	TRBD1	CASGTGGFGYTF	TGTGCCAGCGGGACAGGGGGCTTTGGCTACACCTTC
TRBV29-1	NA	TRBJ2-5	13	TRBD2	CSVAWTSQETQYF	TGCAGCGTTGCGTGGACTAGCCAAGAGACCCAGTACTTC
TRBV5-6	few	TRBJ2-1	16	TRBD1	CASSLSPGTGNNEQFF	TGTGCCAGCAGCTTGTCCCCCGGGACAGGGAATAATGAGCAGTTCTTC
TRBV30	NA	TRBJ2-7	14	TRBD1	CAWRGQGSSYEQYF	TGTGCCTGGAGAGGACAGGGATCTTCCTACGAGCAGTACTTC
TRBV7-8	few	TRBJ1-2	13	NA	CASSPRQVYGYTF	TGTGCCAGCAGCCCCCGACAGGTCTATGGCTACACCTTC
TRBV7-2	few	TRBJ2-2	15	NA	CASSLPQGFTGELFF	TGTGCCAGCAGCTTGCCTCAGGGGTTCACCGGGGAGCTGTTTTTT
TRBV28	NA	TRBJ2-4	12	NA	CASSVAKNIQYF	TGTGCCAGCAGCGTAGCCAAAAACATTCAGTACTTC
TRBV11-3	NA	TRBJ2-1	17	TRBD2	CASSLGRREVEDNEQFF	TGTGCCAGCAGCTTAGGGCGGCGGGAGGTCGAAGACAATGAGCAGTTCTTC
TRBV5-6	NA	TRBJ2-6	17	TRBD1	CASARDRGFAGANVLTF	TGTGCCAGCGCCCGGGACAGGGGTTTTGCTGGGGCCAACGTCCTGACTTTC
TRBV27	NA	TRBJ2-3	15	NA	CASSLSRVTTDTQYF	TGTGCCAGCAGTTTATCGAGAGTTACCACAGATACGCAGTATTTT
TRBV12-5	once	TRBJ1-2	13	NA	CASSSARNYGYTF	TGTGCTAGTAGTAGCGCGAGGAACTATGGCTACACCTTC
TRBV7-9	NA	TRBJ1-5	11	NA	CAGGKNQPQHF	TGTGCCGGAGGGAAGAATCAGCCCCAGCATTTT
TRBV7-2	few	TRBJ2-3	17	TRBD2	CASSLFWASGGTDTQYF	TGTGCCAGCAGCTTATTTTGGGCTAGCGGGGGCACAGATACGCAGTATTTT
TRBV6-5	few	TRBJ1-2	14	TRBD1	CASSYSTGAYGYTF	TGTGCCAGCAGTTACTCGACAGGGGCATATGGCTACACCTTC
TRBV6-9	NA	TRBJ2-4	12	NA	CASSRLEDIQYF	TGTGCCAGCAGTAGACTGGAGGACATTCAGTACTTC
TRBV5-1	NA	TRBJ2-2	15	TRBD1	CASSGQGANTGELFF	TGCGCCAGCAGCGGACAGGGGGCGAACACCGGGGAGCTGTTTTTT
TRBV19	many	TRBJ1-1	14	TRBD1	CASSKRQGLTEAFF	TGTGCCAGTAGCAAACGACAGGGGTTGACTGAAGCTTTCTTT
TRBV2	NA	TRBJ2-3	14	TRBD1	CASRPGQGLDTQYF	TGTGCCAGCCGACCGGGACAGGGTCTAGATACGCAGTATTTT
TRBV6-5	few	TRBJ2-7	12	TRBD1	CASSRDRGEQYF	TGTGCCAGCAGCCGGGACAGAGGTGAGCAGTACTTC
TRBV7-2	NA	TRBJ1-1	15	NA	CASSLNRGASTEAFF	TGTGCCAGCAGCTTAAATCGGGGGGCTTCGACTGAAGCTTTCTTT
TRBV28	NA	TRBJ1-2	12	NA	CASSLIPGGYTF	TGTGCCAGCAGTTTAATTCCGGGGGGCTACACCTTC
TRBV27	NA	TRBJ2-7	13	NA	CASSRLATYEQYF	TGTGCCAGCAGCAGATTAGCAACCTACGAGCAGTACTTC
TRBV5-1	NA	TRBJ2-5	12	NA	CASSHNQETQYF	TGCGCCAGCAGTCACAATCAAGAGACCCAGTACTTC
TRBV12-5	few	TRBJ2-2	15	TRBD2	CASGELAANTGELFF	TGTGCTAGTGGGGAACTAGCGGCGAACACCGGGGAGCTGTTTTTT
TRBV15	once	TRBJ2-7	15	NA	CATSRSVGQSYEQYF	TGTGCCACCAGCAGATCCGTAGGACAGTCCTACGAGCAGTACTTC
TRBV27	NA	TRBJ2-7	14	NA	CASSLGRDSDEQCF	TGTGCCAGCAGTTTAGGCCGGGACTCAGACGAGCAGTGCTTC
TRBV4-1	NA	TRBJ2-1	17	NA	CASSQDLTGSSYNEQFF	TGCGCCAGCAGCCAAGATCTGACGGGAAGCTCCTACAATGAGCAGTTCTTC
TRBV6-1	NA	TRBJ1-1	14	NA	CASSSGGGGGKAFF	TGTGCCAGCAGTAGCGGGGGAGGGGGAGGAAAAGCTTTCTTT
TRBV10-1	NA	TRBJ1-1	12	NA	CASSRPGTEAFF	TGCGCCAGCAGCCGCCCAGGGACTGAAGCTTTCTTT
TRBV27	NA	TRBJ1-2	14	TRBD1	CASRYLQGNRGYTF	TGTGCCAGCAGGTACCTACAGGGGAACAGGGGCTACACCTTC